This passage covers 9 T cell receptor beta chains from one sample sequenced in a study of shared clonotypes between healthy human individuals. Naive CD8 cells were CD45RO-negative, positively selected for CCR7, excluding terminally differentiated effector memory CD45RA+ cells. Only in-frame clones appear in the TCRdb table, and some are missing; sequencing was by immunoSEQ multiplex PCR. The sample lists over 2,000,000 clones; around 93% were seen once. Input material: naive CD8+ T cells from PBMCs. These receptors originate from a man between 18 and 35 years old in good health. Some clones in this sample may be carry-over from other donors' samples.

The chain links TRBV9 to TRBJ2-7, with TRBD1 as a possible D gene (6 bases). Germline CDR1 SGDLS, CDR2 YYNGEE. Trimming removed 4 bases from V and 4 bases from J, with 18 bases in between. This CDR3 region has 15 residues. CDR3 sequence: CASSKTGTPFYEQYF. CDR3 DNA sequence: TGTGCCAGCAGCAAAACCGGGACACCCTTTTACGAGCAGTACTTC.

The chain joins TRBV7-9 to TRBJ1-5; TRBD1 might be the D (6 bases). The CDR3 is made up of 15 amino acids. Trimming pared 5 bases from V and 2 bases from J, leaving 13 bases between. CDR1 and CDR2 (germline): SEHNR, FQNEAQ (reference sequence). CDR3 protein: CASSPGQSGNQPQHF. The CDR3 coding sequence is TGTGCCAGCAGCCCCGGACAGAGTGGCAATCAGCCCCAGCATTTT.

The V and J genes are TRBV5-6 and TRBJ1-1; D is possibly TRBD1 (5 bases). Germline CDR1 SGHDT, CDR2 YYEEEE. Trimming stripped 4 bases from V and 0 bases from J, with 13 bases between. The CDR3 consists of 15 residues. The CDR3 DNA is TGTGCCAGCAGCCAGGGACCGTACATGAACACTGAAGCTTTCTTT. Translated: CASSQGPYMNTEAFF.

J is TRBJ2-7 and V is TRBV5-6, with D possibly being TRBD1 (5 bases). Germline V gene data show CDR1 as SGHDT and CDR2 as YYEEEE. V was cut by 1 base and J by 2 bases, with 7 bases left in between. The length of the CDR3 is 13 residues. The CDR3 DNA follows: TGTGCCAGCAGCTTGCCCAGGGCCTACGAGCAGTACTTC. It specifies CASSLPRAYEQYF.

This clone has just one count. This chain links TRBV19 with TRBJ2-7, with TRBD1 as a possible D gene (5 bases). CDR1 and CDR2 from the germline V gene are LNHDA and SQIVND (reference sequence). Trimming took 3 bases from V and 0 from J, leaving 15 bases between them. The CDR3 sequence is 16 residues long. In DNA, the CDR3 is TGTGCCAGTAGTATCTCTACAGGCATCCCCTCCTACGAGCAGTACTTC. Translated: CASSISTGIPSYEQYF.

The J gene is TRBJ2-7, the V gene TRBV6-5, with 12 bases identical to TRBD1. The trim removed 0 bases at V and 5 bases at J, leaving 5 bases unmatched. The CDR3 length is 16 residues. Looked up from germline, CDR1 is MNHEY and CDR2 is SVGAGI. Written as DNA, the CDR3 is TGTGCCAGCAGTTACTCGTTTGGGGACAGGGGGCACGAGCAGTACTTC. Its protein is CASSYSFGDRGHEQYF.

The chain uses TRBV5-6 and TRBJ1-1; a possible D gene is TRBD1 (5 bases). Trimming shortened V by 2 bases and J by 5 bases, and 13 bases separated the two germline ends. Germline V gives CDR1 SGHDT, CDR2 YYEEEE. The CDR3 loop spans 14 amino acids. CDR3 sequence: CASSFVGRGTEAFF. The CDR3 DNA sequence: TGTGCCAGCAGCTTTGTGGGGCGAGGTACTGAAGCTTTCTTT.

This chain links TRBV7-2 with TRBJ1-2; D might be TRBD1 (5 bases). Germline V CDR1 and CDR2: SGHTA, FQGNSA. V was trimmed by 2 bases and J by 3 bases, leaving 19 bases between them. The CDR3 runs 17 residues. In DNA, the CDR3 is TGTGCCAGCAGCTTAACTGAAGGGGCCGCTCGCCACTATGGCTACACCTTC. It is translated as CASSLTEGAARHYGYTF.

The CDR3 loop is CASSPGWGGRFNEQYF. CDR3 DNA sequence: TGCGCCAGCAGCCCGGGGTGGGGCGGGAGGTTCAACGAGCAGTACTTC. The rearrangement links TRBV4-3 to TRBJ2-5, with 8 nucleotides matching TRBD2. The better agreement between TRBJ2-7 and the DNA end casts doubt on the J call. In germline, CDR1 is LGHNA, CDR2 YSLEER. This CDR3 comprises 16 residues.